This T cell receptor beta chain was profiled in a study of radiotherapy plus CTLA-4 blockade in lung cancer. Study conclusions and caveats: Early clone dynamics of blood T cells, plus interferon-beta, reportedly predicted response best.

With regard to this clone: The target antigen is unknown. Other DNA sequences of this sample code for an identical CDR3.

The CDR3 is 14 residues long. CDR1 SGHDT and CDR2 YYEEEE come from the germline V gene. The germline V and J ends were trimmed by 2 bases and 0 bases, with 9 bases remaining between them. Sequencing was performed with immunoSEQ multiplex PCR; in TCRdb, only in-frame clones are kept and a portion is missing. The sample carries some 64,000 clones, roughly four fifths recorded once. The TCR comes from a human donor with non-small cell lung cancer whose response to radiotherapy plus ipilimumab could not be evaluated. Some clones in this sample may be carry-over from other donors' samples. This specimen was peripheral blood, taken from a patient treated with radiotherapy plus ipilimumab. This chain links TRBV5-6 with TRBJ2-7, with D maybe TRBD1 (6 bases). CDR3 loop: CASSFDRLSYEQYF. The DNA for the CDR3 is TGTGCCAGCAGCTTCGACAGGCTCTCCTACGAGCAGTACTTC.